This TCR beta chain was documented in a study of metastatic and nonmetastatic thyroid tumors. TCRdb ran MiXCR on the PCR reads. The sample holds over 20,000 clones, about 20% seen once. Thyroid surgery was performed in patients who had received no treatment beforehand. Germline V gene data show CDR1 as LGHDT and CDR2 as YNNKEL (reference sequence). The CDR3 spans 15 residues. Unmatched junction bases numbered 5, after V lost 3 bases and J lost 3 bases. This chain uses TRBV3-1 with TRBJ1-1; TRBD1 matches 9 bases. The sequence was obtained from a female donor with papillary thyroid cancer or a benign thyroid nodule (not recorded which). Some clones in this sample may be carry-over from other donors' samples. The sample comprised blood. CDR3: CASSQNRGPYTEAFF. The CDR3 bases are TGTGCCAGCAGCCAGAACAGGGGGCCTTACACTGAAGCTTTCTTT.